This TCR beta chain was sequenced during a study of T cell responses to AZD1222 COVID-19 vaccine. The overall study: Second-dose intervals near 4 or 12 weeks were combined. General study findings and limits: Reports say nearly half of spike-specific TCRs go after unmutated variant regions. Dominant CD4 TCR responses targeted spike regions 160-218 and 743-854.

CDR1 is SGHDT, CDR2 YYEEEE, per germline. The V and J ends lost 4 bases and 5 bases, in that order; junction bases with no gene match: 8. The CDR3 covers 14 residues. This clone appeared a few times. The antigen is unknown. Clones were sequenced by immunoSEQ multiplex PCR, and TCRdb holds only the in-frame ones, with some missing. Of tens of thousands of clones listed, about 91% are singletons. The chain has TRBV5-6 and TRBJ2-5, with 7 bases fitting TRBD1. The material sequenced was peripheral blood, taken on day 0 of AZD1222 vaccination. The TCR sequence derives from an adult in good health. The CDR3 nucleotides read TGTGCCAGCAGCCTACAGGGGCCTTCGGAGACCCAGTACTTC. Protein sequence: CASSLQGPSETQYF.